This T cell receptor beta chain was sequenced for a study of a mutant IDH1 vaccine in newly diagnosed glioma (dated by TCRdb to the early 2020s). At the level of the whole study: Vaccination was initiated 4-6 weeks after radiotherapy alone, or concurrently with temozolomide cycles in the chemotherapy-containing groups. Before enrollment, most patients had been given radiochemotherapy with temozolomide as standard therapy, while the rest had received either radiotherapy alone or temozolomide alone. Longitudinal TCRB deep sequencing was performed for about two dozen treated patients wherever samples were available for exploratory analyses. The week-35 safety follow-up was designated visit V12, and the week-47 end of study was designated visit V13. Of the roughly 34 treated patients, about 62% were male and approximately 40% were female, and the mean age was approximately 40 years. Peripheral blood samples were drawn at six visits, namely V03 (baseline), V05, V07, V10, V12 and V13.

Library preparation employed the immunoSEQ multiplex PCR assay. Rearranged TCR beta chain sequences were amplified with the hsTCRB Kit following the manufacturer's protocol. Sequencing of TCRB libraries was carried out on an Illumina MiSeq. On the study's bioinformatics: The kit vendor's proprietary platform handled demultiplexing, trimming and gene mapping. What TCRdb holds here is the immuneACCESS table cut down to in-frame rearrangements. Part of the clones is not present; checked against another copy, under half of the missing clones reflect an unresolved V gene, and the others are unexplained. V, J and clone size are taken as reported in that table, and D and trimming were inferred from the DNA itself. Within this sample are around 50,000 clones, with roughly 84% of them counted one time only. Jointly, the top ten make up about 4.5% of the sample. Per the publication, the time point label means: week 47, end of study. A 20-mer mutant IDH1 peptide at 300 micrograms in Montanide made up each vaccine dose, which was injected subcutaneously together with topical imiquimod. Patients were given eight vaccinations, in weeks 1, 3, 5, 7, 11, 15, 19 and 23, which matched visits V03 through V10. Newly diagnosed WHO grade 3 or 4 IDH1-mutant astrocytomas showing loss of nuclear ATRX were present in the donors. The samples were drawn from NOA16, a multicentre, single-arm, open-label phase I trial in Germany that tested a mutant IDH1 peptide vaccine in humans for the first time. The DNeasy Blood and Tissue Kit was used to extract genomic DNA from EDTA blood for TCRB sequencing.

The germline V gene sets CDR1 to SGHDN and CDR2 to FVKESK. Including the terminal cysteine and phenylalanine, the CDR3 comprises 16 residues. Only the CDR3 region is kept as DNA, spanning 48 bases read in frame from base 1. Trimming accounts for 4 bases at V and 0 bases at J, while the number of junction bases matched to no gene is 5. The study at large found these results: Availability determined which PBMC samples were chosen for TCRB deep sequencing. The authors noted that analyses of patient blood samples could not be reproduced because of sample limitations. Vaccine-induced immune responses across multiple MHC alleles were detected in approximately 94% of patients. No apparent relationship was observed between pseudoprogression and alterations in the top peripheral T cell clonotypes detected by TCRB sequencing.

This clone appeared a single time. Its antigen remains unidentified. No clone much larger than this one lies a single base away; base qualities are absent. The clonotype comes from a young woman with glioma. Some clones in this sample may be carry-over from other donors' samples. The chain is encoded by TRBV14 joined to TRBJ2-2, and 7 junctional nucleotides match TRBD1. The sample was PBMCs, taken from a glioma patient whose treatment included an IDH1 peptide vaccine. The DNA sequence is given as TGTGCCAGCAGCCCAGGGACAGCCGCGAACACCGGGGAGCTGTTTTTT. Its protein is CASSPGTAANTGELFF.